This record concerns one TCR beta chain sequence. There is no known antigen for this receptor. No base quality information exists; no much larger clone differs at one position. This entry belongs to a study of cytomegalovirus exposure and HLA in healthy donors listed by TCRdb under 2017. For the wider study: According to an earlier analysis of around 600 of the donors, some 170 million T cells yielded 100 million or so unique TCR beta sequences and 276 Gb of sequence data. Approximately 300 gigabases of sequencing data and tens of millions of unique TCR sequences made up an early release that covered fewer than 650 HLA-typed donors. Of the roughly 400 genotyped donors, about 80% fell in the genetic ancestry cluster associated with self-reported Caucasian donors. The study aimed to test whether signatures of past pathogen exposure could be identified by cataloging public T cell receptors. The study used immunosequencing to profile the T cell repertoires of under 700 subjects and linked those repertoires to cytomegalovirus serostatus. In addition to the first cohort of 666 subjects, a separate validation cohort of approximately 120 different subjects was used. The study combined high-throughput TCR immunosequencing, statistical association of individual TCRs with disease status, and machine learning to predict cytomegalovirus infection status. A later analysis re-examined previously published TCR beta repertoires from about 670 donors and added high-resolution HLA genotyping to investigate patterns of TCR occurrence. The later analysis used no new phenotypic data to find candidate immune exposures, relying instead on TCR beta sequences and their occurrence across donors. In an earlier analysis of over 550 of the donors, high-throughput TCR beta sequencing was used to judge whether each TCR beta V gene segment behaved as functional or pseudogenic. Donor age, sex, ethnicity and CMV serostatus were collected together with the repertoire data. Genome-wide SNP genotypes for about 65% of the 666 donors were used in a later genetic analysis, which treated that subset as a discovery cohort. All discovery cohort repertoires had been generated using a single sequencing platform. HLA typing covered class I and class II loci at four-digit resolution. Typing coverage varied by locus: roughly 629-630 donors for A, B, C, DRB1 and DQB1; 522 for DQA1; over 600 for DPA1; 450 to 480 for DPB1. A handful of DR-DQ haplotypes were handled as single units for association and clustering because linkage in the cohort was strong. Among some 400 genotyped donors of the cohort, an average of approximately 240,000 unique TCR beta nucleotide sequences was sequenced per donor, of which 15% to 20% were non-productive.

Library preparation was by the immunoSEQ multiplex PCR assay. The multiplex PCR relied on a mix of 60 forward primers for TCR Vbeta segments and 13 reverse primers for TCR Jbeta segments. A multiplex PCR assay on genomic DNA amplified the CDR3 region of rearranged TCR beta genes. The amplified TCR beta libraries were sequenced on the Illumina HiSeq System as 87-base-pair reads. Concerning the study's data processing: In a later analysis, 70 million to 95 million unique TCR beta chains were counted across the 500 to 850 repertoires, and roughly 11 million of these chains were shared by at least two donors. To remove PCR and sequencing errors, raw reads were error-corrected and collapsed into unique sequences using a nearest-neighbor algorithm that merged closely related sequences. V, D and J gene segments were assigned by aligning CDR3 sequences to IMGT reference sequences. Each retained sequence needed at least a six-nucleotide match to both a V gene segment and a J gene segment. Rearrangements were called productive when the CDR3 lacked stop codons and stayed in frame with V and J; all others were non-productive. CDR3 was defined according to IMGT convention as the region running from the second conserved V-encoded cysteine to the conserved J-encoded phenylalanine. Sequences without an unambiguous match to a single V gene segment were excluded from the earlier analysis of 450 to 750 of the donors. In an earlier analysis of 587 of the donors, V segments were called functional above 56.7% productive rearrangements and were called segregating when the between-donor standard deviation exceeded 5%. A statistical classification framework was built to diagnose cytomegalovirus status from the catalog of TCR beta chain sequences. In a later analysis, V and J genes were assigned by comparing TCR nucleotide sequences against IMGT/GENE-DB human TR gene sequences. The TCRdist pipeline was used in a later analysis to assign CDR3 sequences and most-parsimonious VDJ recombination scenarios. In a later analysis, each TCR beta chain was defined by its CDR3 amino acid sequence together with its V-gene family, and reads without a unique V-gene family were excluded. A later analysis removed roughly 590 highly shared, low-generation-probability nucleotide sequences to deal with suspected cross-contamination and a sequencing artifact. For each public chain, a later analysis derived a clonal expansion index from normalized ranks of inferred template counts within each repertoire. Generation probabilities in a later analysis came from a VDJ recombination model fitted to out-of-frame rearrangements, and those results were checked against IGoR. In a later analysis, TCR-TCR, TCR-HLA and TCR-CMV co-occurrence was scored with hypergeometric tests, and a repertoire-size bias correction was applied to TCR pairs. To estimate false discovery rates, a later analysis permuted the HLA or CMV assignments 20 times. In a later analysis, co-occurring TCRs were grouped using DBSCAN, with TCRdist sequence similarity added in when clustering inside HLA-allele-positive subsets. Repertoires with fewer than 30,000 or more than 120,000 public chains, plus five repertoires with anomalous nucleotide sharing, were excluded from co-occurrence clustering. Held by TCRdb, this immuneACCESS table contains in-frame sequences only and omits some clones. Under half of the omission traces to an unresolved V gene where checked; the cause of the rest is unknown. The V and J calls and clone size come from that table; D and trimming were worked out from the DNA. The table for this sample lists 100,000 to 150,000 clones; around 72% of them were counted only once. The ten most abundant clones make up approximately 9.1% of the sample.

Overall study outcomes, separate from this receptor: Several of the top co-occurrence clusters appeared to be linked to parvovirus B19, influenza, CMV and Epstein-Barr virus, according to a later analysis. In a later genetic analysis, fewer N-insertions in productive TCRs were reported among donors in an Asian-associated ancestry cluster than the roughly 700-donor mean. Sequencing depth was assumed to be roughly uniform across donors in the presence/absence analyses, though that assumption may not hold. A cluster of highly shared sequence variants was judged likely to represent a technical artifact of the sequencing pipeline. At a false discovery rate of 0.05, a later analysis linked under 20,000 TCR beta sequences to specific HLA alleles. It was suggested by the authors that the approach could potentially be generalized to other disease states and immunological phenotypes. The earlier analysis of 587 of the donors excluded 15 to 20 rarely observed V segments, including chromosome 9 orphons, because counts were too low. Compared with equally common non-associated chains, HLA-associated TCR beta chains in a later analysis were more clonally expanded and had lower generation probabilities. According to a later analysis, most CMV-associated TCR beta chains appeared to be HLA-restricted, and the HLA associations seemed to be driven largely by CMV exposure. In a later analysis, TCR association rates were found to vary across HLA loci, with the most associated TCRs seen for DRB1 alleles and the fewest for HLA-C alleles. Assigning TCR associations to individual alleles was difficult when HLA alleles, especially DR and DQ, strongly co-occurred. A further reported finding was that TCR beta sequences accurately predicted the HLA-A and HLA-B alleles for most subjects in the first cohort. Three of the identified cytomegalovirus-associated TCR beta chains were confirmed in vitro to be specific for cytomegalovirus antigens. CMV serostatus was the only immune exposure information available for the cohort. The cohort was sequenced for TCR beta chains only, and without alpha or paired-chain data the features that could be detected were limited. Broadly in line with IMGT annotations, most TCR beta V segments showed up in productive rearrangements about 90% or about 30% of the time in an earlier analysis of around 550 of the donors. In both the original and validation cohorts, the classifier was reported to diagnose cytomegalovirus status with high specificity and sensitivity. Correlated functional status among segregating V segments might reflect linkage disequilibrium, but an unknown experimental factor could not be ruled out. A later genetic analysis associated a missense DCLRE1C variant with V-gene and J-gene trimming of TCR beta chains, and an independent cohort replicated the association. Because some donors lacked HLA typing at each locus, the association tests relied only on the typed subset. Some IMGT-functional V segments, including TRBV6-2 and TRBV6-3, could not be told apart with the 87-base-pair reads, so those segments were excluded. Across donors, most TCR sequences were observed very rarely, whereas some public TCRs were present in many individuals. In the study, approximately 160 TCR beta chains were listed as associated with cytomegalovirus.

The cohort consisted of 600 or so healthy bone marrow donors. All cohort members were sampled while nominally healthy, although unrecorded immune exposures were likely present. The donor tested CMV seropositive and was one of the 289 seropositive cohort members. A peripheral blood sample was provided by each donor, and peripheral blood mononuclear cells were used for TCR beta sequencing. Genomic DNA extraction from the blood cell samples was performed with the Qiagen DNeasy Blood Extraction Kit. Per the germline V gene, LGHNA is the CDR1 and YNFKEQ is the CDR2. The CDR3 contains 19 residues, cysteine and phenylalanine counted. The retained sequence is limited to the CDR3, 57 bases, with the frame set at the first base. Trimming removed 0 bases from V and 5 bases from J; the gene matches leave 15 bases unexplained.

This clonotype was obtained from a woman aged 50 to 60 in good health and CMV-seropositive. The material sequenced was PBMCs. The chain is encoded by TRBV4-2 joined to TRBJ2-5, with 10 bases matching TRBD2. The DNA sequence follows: TGTGCCAGCAGCCAAGAGGAGAATAGCGGGAGGCCCCTTGGGGAGACCCAGTACTTC. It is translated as CASSQEENSGRPLGETQYF.